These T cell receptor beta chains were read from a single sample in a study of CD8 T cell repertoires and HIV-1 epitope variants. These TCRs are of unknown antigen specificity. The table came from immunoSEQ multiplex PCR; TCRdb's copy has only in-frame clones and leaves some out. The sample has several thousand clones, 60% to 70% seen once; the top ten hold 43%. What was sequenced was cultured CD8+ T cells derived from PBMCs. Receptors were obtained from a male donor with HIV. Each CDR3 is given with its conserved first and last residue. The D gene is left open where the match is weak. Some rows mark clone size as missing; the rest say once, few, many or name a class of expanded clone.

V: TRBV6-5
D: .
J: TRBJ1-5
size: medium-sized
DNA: TGTGCCAGCAGTGGGGGGCAGGGGATACATCAGCCCCAGCATTTT
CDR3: CASSGGQGIHQPQHF

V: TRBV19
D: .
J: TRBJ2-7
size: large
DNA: TGTGCCAGTAGTACCCTAGCGACAGAATACGAGCAGTACTTC
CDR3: CASSTLATEYEQYF

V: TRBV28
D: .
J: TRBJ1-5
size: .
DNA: TGTGCCAGCAGTTTTTTGTTCGGGCAGCCCCAGCATTTT
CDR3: CASSFLFGQPQHF

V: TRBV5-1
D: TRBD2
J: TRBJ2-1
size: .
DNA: TGCGCCAGCAGCTTGGCGGGACTAGGGGGCAATGAGCAGTTCTTC
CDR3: CASSLAGLGGNEQFF

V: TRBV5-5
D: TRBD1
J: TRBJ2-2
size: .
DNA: TGTGCCAGCAGCCGGACAGGGGGGAGATCCGGGGAGCTGTTTTTT
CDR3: CASSRTGGRSGELFF

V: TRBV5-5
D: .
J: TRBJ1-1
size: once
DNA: TGTGCCAGCAGCACTGGGCAGGGGAACACTGAAGCCTTCTTT
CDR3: CASSTGQGNTEAFF

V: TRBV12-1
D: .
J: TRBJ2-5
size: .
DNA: TGTGCCAGCAGCTCCGAGACAGGGGGTAGGGAAGAGACCCAGTACTTC
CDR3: CASSSETGGREETQYF

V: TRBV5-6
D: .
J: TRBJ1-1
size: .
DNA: TGTGCCAGCAGCTGGGCTTTGAACACTGAAGCTTTCTTT
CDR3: CASSWALNTEAFF

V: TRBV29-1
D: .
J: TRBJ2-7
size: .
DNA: TGCAGCGTTGAAGGCCGGGCCCAAAGGGGCATGGGCGAGCAGTACTTC
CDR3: CSVEGRAQRGMGEQYF

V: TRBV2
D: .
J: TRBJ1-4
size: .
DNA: TGTGCCAGCGGGCAGTATGCAACTAATGAAAAACTGTTTTTT
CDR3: CASGQYATNEKLFF

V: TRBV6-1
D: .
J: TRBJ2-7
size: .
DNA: TGTGCCAGCAGGAGGGGCACAGGCCACTCCTACGAGCAGTACTTC
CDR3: CASRRGTGHSYEQYF

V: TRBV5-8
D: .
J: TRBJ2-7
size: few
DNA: TGTGCCAGCAGTTCACAGAGCCCCAGCTCCTACGAGCAGTACTTC
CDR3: CASSSQSPSSYEQYF

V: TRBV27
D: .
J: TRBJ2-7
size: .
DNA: TGTGCCACGGGGCCAGGGCTCTACGAGCAGTACTTC
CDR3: CATGPGLYEQYF

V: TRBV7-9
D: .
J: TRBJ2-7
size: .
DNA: TGTGCCAGCAGCTTATCTGATCTCGAGCAGTACTTC
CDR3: CASSLSDLEQYF

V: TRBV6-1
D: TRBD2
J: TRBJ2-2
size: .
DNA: TGTGCCAGCAGTGAAAGGACTAGCGACACCGGGGAGCTGTTTTTT
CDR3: CASSERTSDTGELFF

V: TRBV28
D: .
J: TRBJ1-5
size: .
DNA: TGTGCCAGCAGGTTCCAGGGTAGCAATCAGCCCCAGCATTTT
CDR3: CASRFQGSNQPQHF

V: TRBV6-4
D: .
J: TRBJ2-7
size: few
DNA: TGTGCCAGCAGTGACCCACGACAGGCGAGCTCCTACGAGCAGTACTTC
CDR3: CASSDPRQASSYEQYF

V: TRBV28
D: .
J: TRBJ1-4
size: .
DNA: TGTGCCAGCATCGACAGTTTCGGTTTTGACGGTGAAAAACTGTTTTTT
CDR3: CASIDSFGFDGEKLFF

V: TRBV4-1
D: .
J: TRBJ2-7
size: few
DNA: TGCGCCAGCAGCCAAGTTGAAGGGGGCGAGCAGTACTTC
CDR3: CASSQVEGGEQYF

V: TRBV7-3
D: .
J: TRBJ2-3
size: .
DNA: TGTGCCAGCAGCCCTAACGGGGGAAGCACAGATACGCAGTATTTT
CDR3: CASSPNGGSTDTQYF

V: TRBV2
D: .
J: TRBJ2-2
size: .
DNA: TGTGCCAGCAGTGATGACTTGGAGCTGTTTTTT
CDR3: CASSDDLELFF

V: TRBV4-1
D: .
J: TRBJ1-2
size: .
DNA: TGCGCCAGCAGCCAAGACCCCTCGGGTAACAGGCGGTATGGCTACACCTTC
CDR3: CASSQDPSGNRRYGYTF